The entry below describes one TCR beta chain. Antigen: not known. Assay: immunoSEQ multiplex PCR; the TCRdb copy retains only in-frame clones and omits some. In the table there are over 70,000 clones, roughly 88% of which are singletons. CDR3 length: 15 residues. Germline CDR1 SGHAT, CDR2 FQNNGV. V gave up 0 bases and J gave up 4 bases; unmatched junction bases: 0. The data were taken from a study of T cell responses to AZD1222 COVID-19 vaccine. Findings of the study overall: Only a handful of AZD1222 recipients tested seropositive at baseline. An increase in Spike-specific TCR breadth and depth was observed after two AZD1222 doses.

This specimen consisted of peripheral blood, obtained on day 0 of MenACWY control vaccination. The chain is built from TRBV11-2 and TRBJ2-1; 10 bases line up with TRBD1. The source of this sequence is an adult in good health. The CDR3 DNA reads TGTGCCAGCAGCTTAGAGGGACAGGGGTACAATGAGCAGTTCTTC. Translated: CASSLEGQGYNEQFF.